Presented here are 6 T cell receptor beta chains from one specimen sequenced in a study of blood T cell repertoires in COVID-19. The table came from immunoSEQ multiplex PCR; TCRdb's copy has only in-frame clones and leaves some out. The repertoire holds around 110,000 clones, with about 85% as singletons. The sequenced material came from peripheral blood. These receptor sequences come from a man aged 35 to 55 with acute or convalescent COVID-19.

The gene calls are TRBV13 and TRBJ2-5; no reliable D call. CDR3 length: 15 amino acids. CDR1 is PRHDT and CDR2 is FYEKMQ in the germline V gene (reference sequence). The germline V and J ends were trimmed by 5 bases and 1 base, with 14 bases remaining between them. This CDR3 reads CASSRRTEFQETQYF. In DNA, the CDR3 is TGTGCCAGCAGCCGTAGAACAGAATTCCAAGAGACCCAGTACTTC.

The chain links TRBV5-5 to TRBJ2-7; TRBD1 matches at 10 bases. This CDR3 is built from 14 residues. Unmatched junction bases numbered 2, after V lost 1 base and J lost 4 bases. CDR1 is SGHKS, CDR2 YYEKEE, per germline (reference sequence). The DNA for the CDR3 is TGTGCCAGCAGCTTGTGGGACAGGGGTTACGAGCAGTACTTC. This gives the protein CASSLWDRGYEQYF.

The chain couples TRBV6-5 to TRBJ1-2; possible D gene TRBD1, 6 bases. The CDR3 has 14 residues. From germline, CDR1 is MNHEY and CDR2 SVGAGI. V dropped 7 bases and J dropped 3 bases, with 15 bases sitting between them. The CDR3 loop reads CASTPGGSHYGYTF. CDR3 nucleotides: TGTGCCAGCACGCCGGGGGGCTCCCACTATGGCTACACCTTC.

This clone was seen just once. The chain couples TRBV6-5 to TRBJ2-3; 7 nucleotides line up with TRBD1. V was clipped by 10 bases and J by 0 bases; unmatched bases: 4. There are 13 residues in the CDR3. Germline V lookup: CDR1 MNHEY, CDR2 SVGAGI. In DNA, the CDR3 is TGTGCCACAAGGGGACAGAGCACAGATACGCAGTATTTT. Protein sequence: CATRGQSTDTQYF.

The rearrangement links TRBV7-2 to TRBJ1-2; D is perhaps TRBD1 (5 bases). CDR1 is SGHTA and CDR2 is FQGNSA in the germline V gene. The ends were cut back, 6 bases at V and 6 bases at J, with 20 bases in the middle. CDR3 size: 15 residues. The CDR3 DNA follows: TGTGCCAGCAGTAAGAGGACGGGAGGGGAGCATGGCTACACCTTC. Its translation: CASSKRTGGEHGYTF.

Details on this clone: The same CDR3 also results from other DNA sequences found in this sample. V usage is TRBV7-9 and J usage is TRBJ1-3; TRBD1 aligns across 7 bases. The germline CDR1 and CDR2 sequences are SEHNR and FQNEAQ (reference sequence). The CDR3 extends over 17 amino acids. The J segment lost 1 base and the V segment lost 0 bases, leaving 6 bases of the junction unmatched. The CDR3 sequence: CASSLAAGGFSGNTIYF. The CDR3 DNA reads TGTGCCAGCAGCTTAGCGGCAGGGGGATTTTCTGGAAACACCATATATTTT.